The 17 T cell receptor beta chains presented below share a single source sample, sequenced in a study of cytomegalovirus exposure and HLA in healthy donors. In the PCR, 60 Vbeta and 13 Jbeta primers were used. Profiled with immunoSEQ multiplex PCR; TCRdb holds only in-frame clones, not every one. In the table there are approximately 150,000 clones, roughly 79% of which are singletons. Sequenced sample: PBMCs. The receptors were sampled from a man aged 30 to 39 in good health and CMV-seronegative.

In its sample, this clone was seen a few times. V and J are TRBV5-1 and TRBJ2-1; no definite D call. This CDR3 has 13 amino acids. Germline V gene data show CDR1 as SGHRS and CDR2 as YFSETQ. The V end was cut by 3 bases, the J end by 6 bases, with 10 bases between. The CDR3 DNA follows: TGCGCCAGCAGCTCAAGATCAGTCAATGAGCAGTTCTTC. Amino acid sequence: CASSSRSVNEQFF. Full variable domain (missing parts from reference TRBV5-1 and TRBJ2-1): KAGVTQTPRYLIKTRGQQVTLSCSPISGHRSVSWYQQTPGQGLQFLFEYFSETQRNKGNFPGRFSGRQFSNSRSEMNVSTLELGDSALYLCASSSRSVNEQFFGPGTRLTVL.

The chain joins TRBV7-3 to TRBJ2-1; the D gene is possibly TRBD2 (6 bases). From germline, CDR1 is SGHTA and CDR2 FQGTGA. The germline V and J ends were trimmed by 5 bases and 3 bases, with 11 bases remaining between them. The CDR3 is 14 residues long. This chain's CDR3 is CASSKAGGYNEQFF. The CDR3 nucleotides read TGTGCCAGCAGCAAAGCGGGCGGCTACAATGAGCAGTTCTTC.

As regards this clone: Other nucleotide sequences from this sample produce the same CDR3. The CDR3 DNA reads TGTGCCATCAGTGAAGGAGGGGCCGTATATTTT. This translates into CAISEGGAVYF. The chain is built from TRBV10-3 and TRBJ1-3, with TRBD1 as a possible D gene (5 bases). V lost 3 bases and J 14 bases, leaving 11 bases between the germline ends. Germline V gene sequence: CDR1 ENHRY, CDR2 SYGVKD. This CDR3 is 11 amino acids long.

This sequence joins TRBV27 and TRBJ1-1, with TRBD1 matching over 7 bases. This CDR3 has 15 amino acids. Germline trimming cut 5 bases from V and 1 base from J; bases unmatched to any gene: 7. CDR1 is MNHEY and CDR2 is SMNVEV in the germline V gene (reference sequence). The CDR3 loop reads CASSTRQGWNTEAFF. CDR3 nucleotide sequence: TGTGCCAGCAGTACACGACAGGGCTGGAACACTGAAGCTTTCTTT.

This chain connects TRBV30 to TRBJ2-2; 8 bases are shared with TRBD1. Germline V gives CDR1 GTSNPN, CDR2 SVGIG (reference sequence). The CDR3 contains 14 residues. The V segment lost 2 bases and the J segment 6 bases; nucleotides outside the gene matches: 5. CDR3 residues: CAWSQQGGAGELFF. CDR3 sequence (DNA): TGTGCCTGGAGTCAACAGGGGGGAGCCGGGGAGCTGTTTTTT.

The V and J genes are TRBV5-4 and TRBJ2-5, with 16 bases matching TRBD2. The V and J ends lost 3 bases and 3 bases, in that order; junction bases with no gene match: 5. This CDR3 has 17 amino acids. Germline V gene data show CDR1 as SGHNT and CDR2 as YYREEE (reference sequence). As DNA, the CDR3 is TGTGCCAGCAGCTCCGGGACTAGCGGGGGGGCCGAAGAGACCCAGTACTTC. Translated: CASSSGTSGGAEETQYF.

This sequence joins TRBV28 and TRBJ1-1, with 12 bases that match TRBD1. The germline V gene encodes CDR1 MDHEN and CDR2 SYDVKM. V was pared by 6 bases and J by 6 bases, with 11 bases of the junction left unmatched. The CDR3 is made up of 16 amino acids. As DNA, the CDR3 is TGTGCCAGCAGGCGCTATACCGGGACAGGGGGCTCTGAAGCTTTCTTT. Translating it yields CASRRYTGTGGSEAFF.

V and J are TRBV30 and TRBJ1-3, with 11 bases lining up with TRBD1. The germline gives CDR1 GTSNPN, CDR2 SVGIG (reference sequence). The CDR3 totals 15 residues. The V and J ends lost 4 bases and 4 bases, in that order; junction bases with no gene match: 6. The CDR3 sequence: CAWTEDRGRGNTIYF. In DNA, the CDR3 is TGTGCCTGGACAGAGGACAGGGGGCGGGGAAACACCATATATTTT.

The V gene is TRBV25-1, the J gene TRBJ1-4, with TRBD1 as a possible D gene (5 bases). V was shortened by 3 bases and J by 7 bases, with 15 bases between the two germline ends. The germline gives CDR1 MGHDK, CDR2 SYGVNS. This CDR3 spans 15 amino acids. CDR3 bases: TGTGCCAGCAGTGATTCGGCGGGGCCGGGTGAAAAACTGTTTTTT. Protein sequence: CASSDSAGPGEKLFF. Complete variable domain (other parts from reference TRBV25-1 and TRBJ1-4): EADIYQTPRYLVIGTGKKITLECSQTMGHDKMYWYQQDPGMELHLIHYSYGVNSTEKGDLSSESTVSRIRTEHFPLTLESARPSHTSQYLCASSDSAGPGEKLFFGSGTQLSVL.

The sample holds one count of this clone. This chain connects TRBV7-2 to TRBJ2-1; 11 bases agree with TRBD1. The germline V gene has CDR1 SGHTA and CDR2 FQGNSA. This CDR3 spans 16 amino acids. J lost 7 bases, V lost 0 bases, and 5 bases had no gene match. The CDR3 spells CASSLAGQGASNEQFF. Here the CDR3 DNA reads TGTGCCAGCAGCTTAGCCGGACAGGGGGCGAGTAATGAGCAGTTCTTC.

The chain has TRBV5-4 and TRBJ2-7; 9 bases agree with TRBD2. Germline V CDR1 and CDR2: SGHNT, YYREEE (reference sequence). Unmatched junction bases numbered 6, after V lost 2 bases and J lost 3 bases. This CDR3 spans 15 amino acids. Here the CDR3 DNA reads TGTGCCAGCAGCTTAGGAGCGGGAGGCATCTACGAGCAGTACTTC. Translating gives CASSLGAGGIYEQYF.

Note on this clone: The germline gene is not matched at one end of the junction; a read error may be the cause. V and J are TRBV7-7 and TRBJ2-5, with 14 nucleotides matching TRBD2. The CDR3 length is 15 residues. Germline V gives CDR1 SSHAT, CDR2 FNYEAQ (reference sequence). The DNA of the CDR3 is TGTGCTAGCAGCCGCGGGACTAGCGGGAGAGAGACCCAGTACTTC. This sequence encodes CASSRGTSGRETQYF.

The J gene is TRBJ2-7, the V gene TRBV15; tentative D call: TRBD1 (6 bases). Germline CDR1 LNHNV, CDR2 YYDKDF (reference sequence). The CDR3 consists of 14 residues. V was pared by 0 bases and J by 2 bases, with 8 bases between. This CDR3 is CATSRDPGAYEQYF. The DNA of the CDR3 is TGTGCCACCAGCAGAGATCCAGGGGCCTACGAGCAGTACTTC.

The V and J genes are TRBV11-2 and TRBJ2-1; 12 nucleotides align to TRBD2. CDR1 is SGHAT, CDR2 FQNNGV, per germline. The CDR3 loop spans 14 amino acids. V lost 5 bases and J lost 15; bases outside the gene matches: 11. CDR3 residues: CASSMRGTSGSPFF. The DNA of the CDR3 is TGTGCCAGCAGCATGAGGGGGACTAGCGGGTCCCCGTTCTTC.

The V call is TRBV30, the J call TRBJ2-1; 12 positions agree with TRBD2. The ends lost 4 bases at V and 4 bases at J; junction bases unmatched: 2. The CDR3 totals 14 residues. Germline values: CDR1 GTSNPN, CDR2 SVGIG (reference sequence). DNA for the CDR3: TGTGCCTGGAACCTAGCGGGGGGGTACAATGAGCAGTTCTTC. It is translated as CAWNLAGGYNEQFF.

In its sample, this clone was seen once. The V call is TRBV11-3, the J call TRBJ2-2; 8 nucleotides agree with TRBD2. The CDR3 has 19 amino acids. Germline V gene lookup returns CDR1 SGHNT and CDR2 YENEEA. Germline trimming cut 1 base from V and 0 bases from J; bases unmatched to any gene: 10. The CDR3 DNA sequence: TGTGCCAGCAGCTTAGCAGGGTTTGCGGGGGGTCCGAACACCGGGGAGCTGTTTTTT. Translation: CASSLAGFAGGPNTGELFF.

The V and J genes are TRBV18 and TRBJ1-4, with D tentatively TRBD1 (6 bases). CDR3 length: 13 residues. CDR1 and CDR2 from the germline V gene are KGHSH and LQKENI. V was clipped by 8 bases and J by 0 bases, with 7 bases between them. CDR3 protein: CASRTATNEKLFF. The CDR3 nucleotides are TGTGCCAGCCGGACAGCAACTAATGAAAAACTGTTTTTT.